One TCR beta chain is described in this entry. What it binds is not known. These data originate in a study of CXCR3-negative and CXCR3-positive naive CD8 T cells. Germline V gene sequence: CDR1 SQVTM, CDR2 ANQGSEA. The CDR3 is 14 amino acids. Study-wide findings and caveats: Within a donor, both naive subsets shared TRBV-TRBJ usage, unlike memory cells.

Via 5' RACE with UMI labels, TRB cDNA libraries were prepared. TCRdb processed the 5' RACE reads again and assigns one entry to each CDR3 protein, with no DNA. This specimen shows tens of thousands of distinct CDR3 sequences; the ten leading clones hold 14% to 15%. What was sequenced was memory CD8+ T cells from blood. J is TRBJ1-1 and V is TRBV29-1; lacking DNA, the TRBD1 call made by TCRdb goes unchecked. The origin of this receptor is a human donor in good health. Some clones in this sample may be carry-over from other donors' samples. CDR3 protein: CSVAGGDLRTEAFF.